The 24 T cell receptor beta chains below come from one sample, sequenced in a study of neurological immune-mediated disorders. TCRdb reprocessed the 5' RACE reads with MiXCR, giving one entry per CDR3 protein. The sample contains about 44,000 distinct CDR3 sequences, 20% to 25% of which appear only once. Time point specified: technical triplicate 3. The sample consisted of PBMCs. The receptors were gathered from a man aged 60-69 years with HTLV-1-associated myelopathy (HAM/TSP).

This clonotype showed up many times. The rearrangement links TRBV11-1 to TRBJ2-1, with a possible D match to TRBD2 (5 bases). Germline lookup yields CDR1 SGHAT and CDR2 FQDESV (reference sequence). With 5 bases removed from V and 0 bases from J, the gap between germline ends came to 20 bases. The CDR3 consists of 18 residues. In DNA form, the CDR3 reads TGTGCCAGCAGCCGTGGAGGAGCAGGTCGCCTCTCCTACAATGAGCAGTTCTTC. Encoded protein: CASSRGGAGRLSYNEQFF. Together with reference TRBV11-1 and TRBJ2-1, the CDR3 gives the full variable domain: EAEVAQSPRYKITEKSQAVAFWCDPISGHATLYWYRQILGQGPELLVQFQDESVVDDSQLPKDRFSAERLKGVDSTLKIQPAELGDSAMYLCASSRGGAGRLSYNEQFFGPGTRLTVL.

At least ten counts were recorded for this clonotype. In DNA form, the CDR3 reads TGTGCCAGCAGTGAAGGTCTAGCGGACCCCAGGGTAGATACGCAGTATTTT. It is translated as CASSEGLADPRVDTQYF. The genes are TRBV2 and TRBJ2-3, with TRBD2 identical over 7 bases. This CDR3 is built from 17 residues. Trimming cost V 1 base and J 5 bases; bases outside gene matches: 12. Per the germline V gene, CDR1 is SNHLY and CDR2 is FYNNEI. Looking up the rest from reference TRBV2 and TRBJ2-3 gives the full variable domain: EPEVTQTPSHQVTQMGQEVILRCVPISNHLYFYWYRQILGQKVEFLVSFYNNEISEKSEIFDDQFSVERPDGSNFTLKIRSTKLEDSAMYFCASSEGLADPRVDTQYFGPGTRLTVL.

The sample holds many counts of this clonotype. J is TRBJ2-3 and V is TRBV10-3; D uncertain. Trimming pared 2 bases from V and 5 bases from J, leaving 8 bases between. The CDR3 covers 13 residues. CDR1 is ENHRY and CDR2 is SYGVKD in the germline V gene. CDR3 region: CAISEPGKDTQYF. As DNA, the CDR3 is TGTGCCATCAGTGAGCCGGGCAAAGATACGCAGTATTTT.

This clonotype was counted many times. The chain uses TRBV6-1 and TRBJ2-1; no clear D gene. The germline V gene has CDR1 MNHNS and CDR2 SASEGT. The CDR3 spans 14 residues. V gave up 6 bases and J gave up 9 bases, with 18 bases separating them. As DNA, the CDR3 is TGTGCCAGCAGGCCGGGTAGTTCCTCAGGTGAGCAGTTCTTC. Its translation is CASRPGSSSGEQFF.

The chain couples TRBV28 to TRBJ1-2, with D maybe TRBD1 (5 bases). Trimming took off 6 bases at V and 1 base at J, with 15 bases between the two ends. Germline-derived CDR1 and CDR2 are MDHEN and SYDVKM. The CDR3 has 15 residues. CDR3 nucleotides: TGTGCCAGCAGCCGAGGGGAGGGCCATAACTATGGCTACACCTTC. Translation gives CASSRGEGHNYGYTF.

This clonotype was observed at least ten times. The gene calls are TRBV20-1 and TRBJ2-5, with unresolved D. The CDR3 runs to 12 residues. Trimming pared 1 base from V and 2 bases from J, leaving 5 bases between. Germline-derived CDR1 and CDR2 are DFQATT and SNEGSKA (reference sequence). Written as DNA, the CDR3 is TGCAGTGCTAGAGGCAGACAAGAGACCCAGTACTTC. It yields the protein CSARGRQETQYF.

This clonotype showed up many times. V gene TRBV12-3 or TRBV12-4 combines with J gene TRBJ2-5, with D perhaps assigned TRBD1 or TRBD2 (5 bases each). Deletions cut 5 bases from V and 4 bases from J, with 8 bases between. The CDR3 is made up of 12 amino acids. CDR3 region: CASSRDGETQYF. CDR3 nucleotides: TGTGCCAGCAGTCGGGACGGAGAGACCCAGTACTTC.

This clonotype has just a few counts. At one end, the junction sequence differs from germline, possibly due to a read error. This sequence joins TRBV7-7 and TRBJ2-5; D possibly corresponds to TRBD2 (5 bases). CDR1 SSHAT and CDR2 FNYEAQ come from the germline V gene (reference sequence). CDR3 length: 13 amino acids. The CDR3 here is CASSLEGRQTQYF. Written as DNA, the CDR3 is TGTGCTAGCAGCTTAGAGGGTCGGCAGACCCAGTACTTC.

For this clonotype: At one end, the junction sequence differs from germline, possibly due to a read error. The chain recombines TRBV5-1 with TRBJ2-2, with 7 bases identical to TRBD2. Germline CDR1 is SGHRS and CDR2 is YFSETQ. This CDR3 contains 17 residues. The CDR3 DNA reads TGCGCCAGTAGCTTGGATCCTAGCGGAGGTGGTACCGTGGAGCTGTTTTTT. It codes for CASSLDPSGGGTVELFF. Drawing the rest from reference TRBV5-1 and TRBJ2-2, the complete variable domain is KAGVTQTPRYLIKTRGQQVTLSCSPISGHRSVSWYQQTPGQGLQFLFEYFSETQRNKGNFPGRFSGRQFSNSRSEMNVSTLELGDSALYLCASSLDPSGGGTVELFFGEGSRLTVL.

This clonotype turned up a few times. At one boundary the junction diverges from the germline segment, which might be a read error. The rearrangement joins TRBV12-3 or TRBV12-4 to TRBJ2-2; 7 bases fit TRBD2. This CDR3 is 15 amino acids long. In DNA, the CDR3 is TGTGCCAGCAGTTTTGTGGGAGGGCGCACCCGGGAGGTGTTTTTT. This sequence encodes CASSFVGGRTREVFF.

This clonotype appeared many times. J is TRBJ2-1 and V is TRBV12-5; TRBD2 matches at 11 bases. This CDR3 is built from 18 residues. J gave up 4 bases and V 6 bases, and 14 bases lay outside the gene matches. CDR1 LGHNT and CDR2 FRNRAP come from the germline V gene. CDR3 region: CASGFGTSGDHFYNEQFF. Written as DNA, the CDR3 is TGTGCTAGTGGGTTCGGGACTAGCGGAGACCACTTTTACAATGAGCAGTTCTTC.

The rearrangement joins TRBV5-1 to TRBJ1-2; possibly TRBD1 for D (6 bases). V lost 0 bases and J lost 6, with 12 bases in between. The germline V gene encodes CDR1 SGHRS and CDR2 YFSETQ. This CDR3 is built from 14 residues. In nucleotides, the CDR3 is TGCGCCAGCAGCTTGGAGCCAGGGGCACATGGCTACACCTTC. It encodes CASSLEPGAHGYTF.

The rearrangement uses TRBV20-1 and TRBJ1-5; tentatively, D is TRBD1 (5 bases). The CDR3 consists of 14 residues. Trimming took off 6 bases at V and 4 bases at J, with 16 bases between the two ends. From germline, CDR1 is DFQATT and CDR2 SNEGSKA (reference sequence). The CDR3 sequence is CSANAGTGNQPQHF. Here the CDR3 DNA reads TGCAGTGCCAATGCCGGGACGGGGAATCAGCCCCAGCATTTT.

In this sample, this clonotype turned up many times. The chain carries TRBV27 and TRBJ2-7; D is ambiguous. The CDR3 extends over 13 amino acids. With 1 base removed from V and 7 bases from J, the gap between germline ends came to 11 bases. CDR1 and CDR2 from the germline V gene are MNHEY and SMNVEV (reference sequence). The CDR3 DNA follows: TGTGCCAGCAGTTTATTCGGCCCCTGGGAGCAGTACTTC. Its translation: CASSLFGPWEQYF.

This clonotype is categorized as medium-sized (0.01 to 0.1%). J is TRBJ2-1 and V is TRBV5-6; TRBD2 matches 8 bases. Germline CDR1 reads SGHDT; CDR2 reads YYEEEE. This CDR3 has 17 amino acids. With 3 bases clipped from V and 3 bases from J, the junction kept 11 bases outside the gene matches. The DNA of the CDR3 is TGTGCCAGCAGCTCCCCCTGGGGTAGCGGGAACTACAATGAGCAGTTCTTC. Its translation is CASSSPWGSGNYNEQFF.

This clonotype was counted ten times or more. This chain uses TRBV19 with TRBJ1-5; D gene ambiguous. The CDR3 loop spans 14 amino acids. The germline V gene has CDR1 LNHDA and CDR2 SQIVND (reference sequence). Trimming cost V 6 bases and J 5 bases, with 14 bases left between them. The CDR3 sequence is CASRPLAVDQPQHF. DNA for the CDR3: TGTGCCAGTAGACCGCTAGCAGTCGATCAGCCCCAGCATTTT.

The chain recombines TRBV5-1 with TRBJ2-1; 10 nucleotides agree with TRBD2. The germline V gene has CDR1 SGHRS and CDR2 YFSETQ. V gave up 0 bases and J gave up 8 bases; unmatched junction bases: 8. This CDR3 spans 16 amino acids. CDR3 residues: CASSLALAGVVYEQFF. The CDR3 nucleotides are TGCGCCAGCAGCTTGGCTCTAGCGGGAGTTGTATATGAGCAGTTCTTC.

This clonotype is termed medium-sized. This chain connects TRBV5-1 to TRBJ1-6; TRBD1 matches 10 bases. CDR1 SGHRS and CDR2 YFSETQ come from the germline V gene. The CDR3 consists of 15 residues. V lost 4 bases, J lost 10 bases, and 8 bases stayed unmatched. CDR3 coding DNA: TGCGCCAGCAGCATCCTGACAGGGGGCGAGTCACCCCTCCACTTT. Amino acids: CASSILTGGESPLHF.

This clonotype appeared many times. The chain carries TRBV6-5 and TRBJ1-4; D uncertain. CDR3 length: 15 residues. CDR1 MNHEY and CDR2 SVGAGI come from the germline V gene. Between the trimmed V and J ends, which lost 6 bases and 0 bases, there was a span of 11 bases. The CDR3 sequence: CASSPSVATNEKLFF. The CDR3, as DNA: TGTGCCAGCAGCCCGTCGGTTGCAACTAATGAAAAACTGTTTTTT.

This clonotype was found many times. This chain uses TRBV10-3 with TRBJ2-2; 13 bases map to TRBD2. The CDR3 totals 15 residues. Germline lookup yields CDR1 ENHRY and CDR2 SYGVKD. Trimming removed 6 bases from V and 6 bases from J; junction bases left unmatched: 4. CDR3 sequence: CAISPGLAGAGELFF. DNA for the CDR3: TGTGCCATCAGCCCTGGACTAGCGGGAGCCGGGGAGCTGTTTTTT.

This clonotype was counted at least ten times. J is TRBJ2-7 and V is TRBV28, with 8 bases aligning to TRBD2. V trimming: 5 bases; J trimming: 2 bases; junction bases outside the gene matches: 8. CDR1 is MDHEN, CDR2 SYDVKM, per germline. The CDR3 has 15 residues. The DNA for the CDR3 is TGTGCCAGCAGTGCCCCGGGGGGGGCAGCCTACGAGCAGTACTTC. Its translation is CASSAPGGAAYEQYF.

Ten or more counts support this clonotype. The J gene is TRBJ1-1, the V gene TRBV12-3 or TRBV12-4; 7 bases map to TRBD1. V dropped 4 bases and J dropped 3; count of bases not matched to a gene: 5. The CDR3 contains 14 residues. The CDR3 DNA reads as TGTGCCAGCAGTTACTCAGGGGGTGACACTGAAGCTTTCTTT. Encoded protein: CASSYSGGDTEAFF.

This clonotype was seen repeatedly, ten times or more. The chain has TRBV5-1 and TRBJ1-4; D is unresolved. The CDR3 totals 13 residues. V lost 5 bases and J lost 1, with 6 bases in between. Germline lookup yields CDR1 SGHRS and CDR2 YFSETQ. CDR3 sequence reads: CASRLRTNEKLFF. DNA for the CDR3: TGCGCCAGCAGATTAAGAACTAATGAAAAACTGTTTTTT.

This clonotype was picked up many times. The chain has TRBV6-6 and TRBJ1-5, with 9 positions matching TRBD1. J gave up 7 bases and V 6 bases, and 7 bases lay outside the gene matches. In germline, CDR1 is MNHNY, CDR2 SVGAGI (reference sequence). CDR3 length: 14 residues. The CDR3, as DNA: TGTGCCAGCAGCATACAGGGGGCGGGACAGCCCCAGCATTTT. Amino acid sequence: CASSIQGAGQPQHF.